The 14 T cell receptor beta chains given below trace back to one sample, sequenced in a study of shared clonotypes between healthy human individuals. The table came from immunoSEQ multiplex PCR; TCRdb's copy has only in-frame clones and leaves some out. The sample includes 2,500,000 or so clones, less than 95% of them seen just once. The sample comprised naive CD4+ T cells from PBMCs. Subset here: CD45RA+ positively selected. These receptor sequences come from a man between 18 and 29 years old in good health. Some clones in this sample may be carry-over from other donors' samples.

Points on this clone: Other DNA variants within this sample encode the same CDR3. The genes are TRBV5-1 and TRBJ2-7, with 7 positions matching TRBD1. V trimming: 0 bases; J trimming: 0 bases; junction bases outside the gene matches: 3. Germline CDR1 SGHRS, CDR2 YFSETQ. CDR3 length: 15 amino acids. In nucleotides, the CDR3 is TGCGCCAGCAGCTTGGTGGGGACAGTCTCCTACGAGCAGTACTTC. Encoded protein: CASSLVGTVSYEQYF.

The V call is TRBV2, the J call TRBJ2-7, with D tentatively TRBD2 (5 bases). Germline values: CDR1 SNHLY, CDR2 FYNNEI. This CDR3 spans 13 amino acids. Between the trimmed V and J ends, which lost 4 bases and 6 bases, there was a span of 13 bases. CDR3 sequence reads: CASSGLGGSEQYF. The DNA of the CDR3 is TGTGCCAGCAGTGGCCTAGGAGGTTCCGAGCAGTACTTC.

CDR3 in amino acids: CASKTGQLGDEQYF. The CDR3, as DNA: TGTGCCAGCAAAACCGGACAGCTGGGAGACGAGCAGTACTTC. The chain combines TRBV11-2 with TRBJ2-7; tentatively, D is TRBD1 (6 bases). The CDR3 runs 14 residues. Trimming took 7 bases from V and 5 from J, leaving 18 bases between them. Germline CDR1 SGHAT, CDR2 FQNNGV.

This rearrangement joins TRBV5-1 to TRBJ2-3; 11 bases fit TRBD2. V gave up 0 bases and J gave up 5 bases; unmatched junction bases: 5. Germline CDR1 SGHRS, CDR2 YFSETQ. There are 16 residues in the CDR3. This CDR3 is CASSLGLAGRVDTQYF. The CDR3 bases are TGCGCCAGCAGCTTGGGACTAGCGGGGCGGGTAGATACGCAGTATTTT.

The gene calls are TRBV5-1 and TRBJ2-1, with 7 positions matching TRBD1. Germline CDR1 SGHRS, CDR2 YFSETQ. Trimming took 4 bases from V and 0 from J; bases not matched to a gene: 10. The CDR3 has 17 residues. CDR3 sequence (DNA): TGCGCCAGCAGCGTGAACAGGGGACCCACCTCCTACAATGAGCAGTTCTTC. Protein product: CASSVNRGPTSYNEQFF. The whole variable domain, filled in from reference TRBV5-1 and TRBJ2-1, reads KAGVTQTPRYLIKTRGQQVTLSCSPISGHRSVSWYQQTPGQGLQFLFEYFSETQRNKGNFPGRFSGRQFSNSRSEMNVSTLELGDSALYLCASSVNRGPTSYNEQFFGPGTRLTVL.

The chain employs TRBV10-3 and TRBJ2-3; TRBD2 matches 8 bases. The junction had 8 bases not matched to a gene; V was cut back by 5 bases and J by 4 bases. From germline, CDR1 is ENHRY and CDR2 SYGVKD. The CDR3 totals 15 residues. The CDR3 DNA reads TGTGCCATCAGTACTACTAGCGGAAAGGCAGATACGCAGTATTTT. Protein sequence: CAISTTSGKADTQYF.

J is TRBJ1-1 and V is TRBV5-5; 8 positions match TRBD1. Germline assignment: CDR1 SGHKS and CDR2 YYEKEE (reference sequence). The CDR3 totals 14 residues. V lost 9 bases, J lost 3 bases, and 10 bases stayed unmatched. CDR3 in amino acids: CATSRQGTYTEAFF. The CDR3 DNA follows: TGTGCCACATCTAGACAGGGGACGTACACTGAAGCTTTCTTT.

V and J are TRBV29-1 and TRBJ2-1, with 11 nucleotides matching TRBD2. The CDR3 has 15 amino acids. Germline loops: CDR1 SQVTM, CDR2 ANQGSEA. J gave up 10 bases and V 3 bases, and 11 bases lay outside the gene matches. The CDR3 region is CSVDLSGLAGREQFF. The CDR3 DNA is TGCAGCGTTGATTTATCCGGACTAGCGGGTCGAGAGCAGTTCTTC.

This chain connects TRBV2 to TRBJ1-1, with D possibly matching TRBD1 (5 bases). CDR1 is SNHLY, CDR2 FYNNEI, per germline. The CDR3 loop spans 11 amino acids. Trimming took 2 bases from V and 10 from J, leaving 8 bases between them. CDR3 sequence (DNA): TGTGCCAGCAGTGAATGGGGCGGAGCTTTCTTT. It yields the protein CASSEWGGAFF.

The genes are TRBV2 and TRBJ2-7, with D possibly TRBD2 on 5 matching bases. Germline CDR1 SNHLY, CDR2 FYNNEI. V was pared by 4 bases and J by 0 bases, with 19 bases between. The CDR3 extends over 17 amino acids. CDR3 sequence reads: CASSVPLDWRYSYEQYF. The DNA of the CDR3 is TGTGCCAGCAGTGTTCCCCTGGACTGGCGCTACTCCTACGAGCAGTACTTC.

The chain couples TRBV5-6 to TRBJ1-2, with 9 bases aligning to TRBD1. The V gene end was trimmed by 4 bases and the J gene end by 0 bases; junction bases not matched to a gene: 4. This CDR3 comprises 15 residues. The germline CDR1 and CDR2 sequences are SGHDT and YYEEEE. Here the CDR3 reads CASSPRTGANYGYTF. DNA for the CDR3: TGTGCCAGCAGCCCCAGGACAGGGGCTAACTATGGCTACACCTTC. Complete variable domain (other parts from reference TRBV5-6 and TRBJ1-2): DAGVTQSPTHLIKTRGQQVTLRCSPKSGHDTVSWYQQALGQGPQFIFQYYEEEERQRGNFPDRFSGHQFPNYSSELNVNALLLGDSALYLCASSPRTGANYGYTFGSGTRLTVV.

J is TRBJ2-7 and V is TRBV11-2; 11 nucleotides agree with TRBD2. CDR3 size: 14 residues. Germline values: CDR1 SGHAT, CDR2 FQNNGV. The V segment lost 2 bases and the J segment 6 bases; nucleotides outside the gene matches: 3. For the CDR3, the DNA is TGTGCCAGCAGCTTAACTAGCGGGAGTTCCGAGCAGTACTTC. This sequence encodes CASSLTSGSSEQYF.

The rearrangement links TRBV5-1 to TRBJ1-3; 8 bases fit TRBD1. CDR3 length: 15 amino acids. From germline, CDR1 is SGHRS and CDR2 YFSETQ. Trimming cost V 4 bases and J 4 bases; bases outside gene matches: 7. This CDR3 is CASSRYSGGGNTIYF. For the CDR3, the DNA is TGCGCCAGCAGCCGTTACTCAGGGGGCGGAAACACCATATATTTT.

V and J are TRBV18 and TRBJ1-1; D is unclear. In germline, CDR1 is KGHSH, CDR2 LQKENI. The ends were cut back, 4 bases at V and 4 bases at J, with 7 bases in the middle. CDR3 length: 12 residues. The CDR3 coding sequence is TGTGCCAGCTCACAAAGATCCACTGAAGCTTTCTTT. It encodes CASSQRSTEAFF.